The source of this TCR beta chain is a study of T and B cells in COVID-19 patients. About the research overall: Blood was sampled from COVID-19 patients who were either actively infected or recovered. The recovered patients had mostly mild to moderate COVID-19 with outpatient management.

After removal of 5 bases from V and 5 bases from J, the junction contained 11 bases not matched to a gene. The germline gives CDR1 SSHAT, CDR2 FNYEAQ (reference sequence). The CDR3 totals 16 residues. Study-wide points: In COVID-19 patients, T cell receptor beta variable and joining gene use was reportedly strongly skewed.

Blood genomic DNA input for TRB amplification was roughly 250-550 ng. Multiplex PCR with BIOMED2 TRB-A/B primer pools amplified TRB rearrangements. TCRdb itself ran the multiplex PCR reads through MiXCR, one entry per CDR3 protein. There are about 3,300 distinct CDR3 sequences in the sample; 21% occur only once, and about 19% lies in the top ten. Concerning this clonotype: Its antigen is currently unknown.

This sequence joins TRBV7-7 and TRBJ2-2; the match to TRBD1 covers 7 bases. The sequence was collected from a human donor with active COVID-19. The sample taken for sequencing was blood. CDR3 sequence reads: CASSPRTGLVTGELFF. The CDR3 DNA follows: TGTGCCAGCAGCCCCCGGACAGGTTTGGTTACCGGGGAGCTGTTTTTT.